A single sample is the source of the 24 T cell receptor beta chains below, sequenced in a study of blood T cells in healthy people across ages. Primers used in a second PCR of about 6 to 11 cycles were a sample-barcoded 5' primer and a J-beta primer mix. One entry per CDR3 protein, called by TCRdb with MiXCR from the 5' RACE reads. Of 870,000 or so distinct CDR3 sequences in the sample, more than 25% were seen once. Specimen: blood. These receptors all stem from a woman aged 80 or older in good health.

This clonotype was seen at least ten times. This chain connects TRBV7-2 to TRBJ2-5, with D possibly TRBD2 on 7 matching bases. Germline V lookup: CDR1 SGHTA, CDR2 FQGNSA. V lost 0 bases and J lost 7, with 21 bases in between. The CDR3 loop spans 17 amino acids. The CDR3 coding sequence is TGTGCCAGCAGCTTAGCCTCTACGGGGGGCCCGATCATGACCCAGTACTTC. Amino acids: CASSLASTGGPIMTQYF.

This rearrangement joins TRBV14 to TRBJ1-2; D possibly corresponds to TRBD1 (6 bases). Between the trimmed V and J ends, which lost 1 base and 5 bases, there was a span of 11 bases. This CDR3 contains 14 residues. Germline assignment: CDR1 SGHDN and CDR2 FVKESK. The chain's CDR3 is CASSQVTGFYGYTF. CDR3 DNA sequence: TGTGCCAGCAGCCAAGTTACAGGGTTTTATGGCTACACCTTC.

The DNA for the CDR3 is TGTGCCTGGGATCGACAGCAGAACACTGAAGCTTTCTTT. Its protein is CAWDRQQNTEAFF. The rearrangement joins TRBV30 to TRBJ1-1, with D maybe TRBD1 (5 bases). Germline lookup yields CDR1 GTSNPN and CDR2 SVGIG (reference sequence). The CDR3 loop spans 13 amino acids. Trimming removed 5 bases at V and 1 base at J, with 11 bases between.

This clonotype appeared many times. The genes are TRBV7-2 and TRBJ1-1; D is undetermined. Trimming left V 1 base short and J 0 bases short, with 6 bases between. Germline V CDR1 and CDR2: SGHTA, FQGNSA. The CDR3 sequence is 14 residues long. CDR3 coding DNA: TGTGCCAGCAGCTTAGTTTCAGTGAACACTGAAGCTTTCTTT. Amino acids: CASSLVSVNTEAFF.

This clonotype was observed a handful of times. The chain links TRBV6-2 or TRBV6-3 to TRBJ1-1; possibly TRBD1 for D (5 bases). The germline CDR1 and CDR2 sequences are MNHEY and SVGEGT. The CDR3 is made up of 14 amino acids. Trimming left V 5 bases short and J 1 base short, with 11 bases between. Here the CDR3 DNA reads TGTGCCAGCAGTGAGGGACTCTCGAACACTGAAGCTTTCTTT. Amino acids: CASSEGLSNTEAFF.

The V gene is TRBV6-2 or TRBV6-3, the J gene TRBJ2-3; 9 positions match TRBD2. The CDR3 extends over 15 amino acids. Germline-derived CDR1 and CDR2 are MNHEY and SVGEGT. V lost 7 bases to trimming and J lost 3 bases; unmatched junction nucleotides: 8. The CDR3 loop is CASTFSGGLTDTQYF. The CDR3 nucleotides read TGTGCCAGCACCTTTAGCGGGGGCCTTACAGATACGCAGTATTTT.

This chain uses TRBV24-1 with TRBJ2-7; 10 bases are a match to TRBD1. This CDR3 has 15 amino acids. Trimming cost V 7 bases and J 5 bases; bases outside gene matches: 10. Germline CDR1 reads KGHDR; CDR2 reads SFDVKD. The CDR3 is CATSNSRTGGHEQYF. The CDR3 DNA is TGTGCCACCAGCAATTCCAGGACAGGGGGTCACGAGCAGTACTTC.

Details on this clonotype: A much larger clone differs from this one at a single base, so this may be a read error. The V and J genes are TRBV3-1 and TRBJ2-3, with D uncertain. Germline CDR1 and CDR2: LGHDT and YNNKEL (reference sequence). The CDR3 consists of 15 residues. V was trimmed by 4 bases and J by 0 bases, leaving 11 bases between them. CDR3 sequence reads: CASSPAVRSTDTQYF. The CDR3 DNA sequence: TGTGCCAGCAGCCCCGCGGTCAGGAGCACAGATACGCAGTATTTT.

The chain couples TRBV6-1 to TRBJ2-3; possible D gene TRBD2, 6 bases. There are 16 residues in the CDR3. Germline V gives CDR1 MNHNS, CDR2 SASEGT. The ends were cut back, 2 bases at V and 0 bases at J, with 12 bases in the middle. The CDR3 is CASSEPASESTDTQYF. For the CDR3, the DNA is TGTGCCAGCAGTGAACCGGCTAGCGAAAGCACAGATACGCAGTATTTT.

The chain joins TRBV19 to TRBJ1-2; a weak D match, TRBD1 (6 bases). The V end was cut by 0 bases, the J end by 8 bases, with 16 bases between. The CDR3 sequence is 15 residues long. Per germline, CDR1 LNHDA and CDR2 SQIVND (reference sequence). Written as DNA, the CDR3 is TGTGCCAGTAGTATAGACAGGGGAGATATCGGCGGCTACACCTTC. Protein sequence: CASSIDRGDIGGYTF.

The rearrangement joins TRBV20-1 to TRBJ2-7; 11 positions agree with TRBD2. Germline values: CDR1 DFQATT, CDR2 SNEGSKA (reference sequence). J was trimmed by 3 bases and V by 5 bases; bases with no gene match: 6. This CDR3 is built from 14 residues. The CDR3 region is CSAVGTSGGYEQYF. The CDR3 DNA sequence: TGCAGTGCTGTCGGGACTAGCGGAGGCTACGAGCAGTACTTC.

This clonotype was counted a few times. V is TRBV20-1 and J is TRBJ1-1; tentative D call: TRBD1 (5 bases). CDR1 is DFQATT and CDR2 is SNEGSKA in the germline V gene (reference sequence). Trimming pared 3 bases from V and 5 bases from J, leaving 13 bases between. The CDR3 totals 13 residues. CDR3 DNA: TGCAGTGCTAGGGGGCGGGTAGGAACTGAAGCTTTCTTT. This sequence encodes CSARGRVGTEAFF.

This clonotype was seen only a few times. This chain connects TRBV6-2 or TRBV6-3 to TRBJ2-7, with 7 bases identical to TRBD1. The CDR3 runs 15 residues. The germline gives CDR1 MNHEY, CDR2 SVGEGT. V lost 5 bases and J lost 2; bases outside the gene matches: 9. The CDR3 loop is CASSSYGTVPYEQYF. For the CDR3, the DNA is TGTGCCAGCAGTAGTTACGGGACAGTCCCCTACGAGCAGTACTTC.

This clonotype has more than one count but fewer than ten. This may be a read error, as it is one base from a much larger clone. The V call is TRBV12-3 or TRBV12-4, the J call TRBJ1-6, with TRBD1 identical over 8 bases. The length of the CDR3 is 13 residues. V lost 6 bases to trimming and J lost 18 bases; unmatched junction nucleotides: 13. The CDR3 sequence: CASSPRQGSAPHF. Written as DNA, the CDR3 is TGTGCCAGCAGCCCCCGACAGGGGTCGGCCCCCCACTTT.

CDR3 DNA sequence: TGTGCCAGCAGCCGCCGGGCAGAAGAGACCCAGTACTTC. The encoded protein is CASSRRAEETQYF. The rearrangement joins TRBV7-9 to TRBJ2-5; D ambiguous. The CDR3 runs to 13 residues. The germline V gene encodes CDR1 SEHNR and CDR2 FQNEAQ (reference sequence). The germline V and J ends were trimmed by 5 bases and 3 bases, with 10 bases remaining between them.

As for this clonotype: One base away lies a much larger clone, so this may be a sequencing read error. The gene calls are TRBV6-1 and TRBJ2-4; D not resolved. CDR1 MNHNS and CDR2 SASEGT come from the germline V gene. The length of the CDR3 is 16 residues. The CDR3 bases are TGTGCCAGCAGTGACGGTTGGGCGACGGCCAAAAACATTCGGTACTTC. Protein product: CASSDGWATAKNIRYF.

This clonotype was detected a few times. This chain links TRBV30 with TRBJ2-1; D is unresolved. The V and J ends lost 1 base and 3 bases respectively, with 4 bases between them. The CDR3 consists of 12 residues. Looked up from germline, CDR1 is GTSNPN and CDR2 is SVGIG (reference sequence). The CDR3 DNA reads as TGTGCCTGGAGTGCAATCTACAATGAGCAGTTCTTC. The encoded protein is CAWSAIYNEQFF.

V gene TRBV7-2 combines with J gene TRBJ2-7, with no clear D. V lost 1 base, J lost 0 bases, and 10 bases lay in between. Germline loops: CDR1 SGHTA, CDR2 FQGNSA. The CDR3 runs to 15 residues. CDR3 sequence: CASSLGRSLSYEQYF. For the CDR3, the DNA is TGTGCCAGCAGCTTAGGTCGCAGCCTCTCCTACGAGCAGTACTTC. The complete variable domain, with remaining parts taken from reference TRBV7-2 and TRBJ2-7, reads GAGVSQSPSNKVTEKGKDVELRCDPISGHTALYWYRQSLGQGLEFLIYFQGNSAPDKSGLPSDRFSAERTGGSVSTLTIQRTQQEDSAVYLCASSLGRSLSYEQYFGPGTRLTVT.

V is TRBV5-6 and J is TRBJ2-5, with 12 bases lining up with TRBD2. Germline CDR1 and CDR2: SGHDT and YYEEEE. The CDR3 runs to 17 residues. V was pared by 2 bases and J by 5 bases, with 10 bases of the junction left unmatched. The chain's CDR3 is CASSFKASGGAWETQYF. CDR3 nucleotides: TGTGCCAGCAGCTTTAAGGCTAGCGGGGGGGCCTGGGAGACCCAGTACTTC.

The chain combines TRBV11-2 with TRBJ2-3, with D tentatively TRBD2 (7 bases). There are 16 residues in the CDR3. V lost 3 bases to trimming and J lost 2 bases, with 15 bases between them. Germline CDR1 reads SGHAT; CDR2 reads FQNNGV. CDR3 loop: CASSLGRGPNTDTQYF. The DNA for the CDR3 is TGTGCCAGCAGCTTGGGGCGGGGGCCAAACACAGATACGCAGTATTTT.

The chain is built from TRBV9 and TRBJ1-2; a possible D gene is TRBD1 (5 bases). The CDR3 totals 14 residues. Looked up from germline, CDR1 is SGDLS and CDR2 is YYNGEE. V lost 2 bases and J 4 bases, leaving 12 bases between the germline ends. The CDR3, as DNA: TGTGCCAGCAGCGTGTCTGCAGGGACCTATGGCTACACCTTC. This translates into CASSVSAGTYGYTF.

This clonotype was recorded a few times. A much larger clone lies a single base off, so this may be a read error. The chain has TRBV5-1 and TRBJ2-7; possibly TRBD1 for D (6 bases). The V end was cut by 4 bases, the J end by 6 bases, with 14 bases between. This CDR3 spans 13 amino acids. CDR1 and CDR2 from the germline V gene are SGHRS and YFSETQ. CDR3 amino acids: CASSLTGCLEQYF. The DNA of the CDR3 is TGCGCCAGCAGCCTTACAGGGTGCCTCGAGCAGTACTTC.

This chain uses TRBV6-1 with TRBJ1-1; no clear D gene. With 1 base removed from V and 11 bases from J, the gap between germline ends came to 11 bases. Germline V gene sequence: CDR1 MNHNS, CDR2 SASEGT. The CDR3 runs to 12 residues. CDR3 in DNA: TGTGCCAGCAGTGAAGTAAACCTCAACGCTTTCTTT. As protein: CASSEVNLNAFF.

V and J are TRBV6-2 or TRBV6-3 and TRBJ2-3, with D possibly called TRBD1 or TRBD2 (6 bases each). CDR3 length equals 15 residues. With 6 bases removed from V and 5 bases from J, the gap between germline ends came to 18 bases. Germline V gene sequence: CDR1 MNHEY, CDR2 SVGEGT. Written as DNA, the CDR3 is TGTGCCAGCAGGGACACAGGGCTTAGCGGAGATACGCAGTATTTT. Protein: CASRDTGLSGDTQYF.